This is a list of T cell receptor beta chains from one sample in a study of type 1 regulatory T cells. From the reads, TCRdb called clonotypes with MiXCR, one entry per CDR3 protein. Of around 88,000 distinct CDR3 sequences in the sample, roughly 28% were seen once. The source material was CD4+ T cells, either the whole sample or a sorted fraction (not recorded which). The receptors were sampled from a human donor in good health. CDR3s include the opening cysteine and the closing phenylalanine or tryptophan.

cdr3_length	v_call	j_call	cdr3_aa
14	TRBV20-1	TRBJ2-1	CSASSSGVDNEQFF
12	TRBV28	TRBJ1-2	CASSPGVYGYTF
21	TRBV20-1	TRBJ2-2	CSARSAGQTPLAGRNTGELFF
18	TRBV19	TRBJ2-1	CASSIVGLAESSYNEQFF
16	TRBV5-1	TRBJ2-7	CASSLGPGQGSYEQYF
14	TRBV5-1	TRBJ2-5	CASSLARGQETQYF
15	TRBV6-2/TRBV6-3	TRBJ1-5	CASSPTGAKGQPQHF
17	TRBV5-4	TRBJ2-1	CASSLELRTLRPNEQFF
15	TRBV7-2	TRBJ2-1	CASSLFQSSYNEQFF
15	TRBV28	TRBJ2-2	CASLEGVRNTGELFF
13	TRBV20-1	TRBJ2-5	CSAPLFNDETQYF
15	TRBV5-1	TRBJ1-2	CASSPGAGTTYGYTF
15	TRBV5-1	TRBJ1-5	CASSLVGDSNQPQHF
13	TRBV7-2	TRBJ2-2	CASSFPHTGELFF
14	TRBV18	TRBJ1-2	CASSLRGDPYGYTF
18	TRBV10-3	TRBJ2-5	CAISESLQTSGRGETQYF
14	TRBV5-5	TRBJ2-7	CASSPFVWLYEQYF
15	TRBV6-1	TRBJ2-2	CASKDRRTNTGELFF
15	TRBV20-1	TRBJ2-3	CSASRREGPTDTQYF
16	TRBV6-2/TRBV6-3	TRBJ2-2	CASSRRSGSGTGGLFF
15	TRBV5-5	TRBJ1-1	CASSLWGERNTEAFF
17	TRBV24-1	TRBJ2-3	CATSTRGGGFGTDTQYF
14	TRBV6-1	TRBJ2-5	CASSPPTAKGTQYF
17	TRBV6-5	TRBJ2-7	CASSSAHLAGVYYEQYF
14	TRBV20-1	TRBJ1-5	CSASSGTGNQPQHF
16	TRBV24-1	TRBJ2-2	CATSDFRGLNTGELFF
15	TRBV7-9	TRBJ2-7	CASSSYGQGQLEQYF
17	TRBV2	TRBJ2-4	CASSELAGEGAKNIQYF
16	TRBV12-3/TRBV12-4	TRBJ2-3	CASSSASGMVTDTQYF
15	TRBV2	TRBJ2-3	CASSESLYSTDTQYF
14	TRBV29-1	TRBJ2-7	CSVVGPGGLPEQYF
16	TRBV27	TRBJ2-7	CATTKKAPGQGYEQYF
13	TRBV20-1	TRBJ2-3	CSARDETTDTQYF
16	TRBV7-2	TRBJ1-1	CASSLVGGQLNTEAFF
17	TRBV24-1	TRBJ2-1	CATSSPASSGRLNEQFF
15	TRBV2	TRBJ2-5	CASSVVGGPGETQYF
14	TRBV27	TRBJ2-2	CASSFGGNDGELFF
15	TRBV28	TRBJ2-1	CASSFTPRKYNEQFF
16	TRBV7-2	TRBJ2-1	CASSTDSSGGNNEQFF
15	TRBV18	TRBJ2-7	CASSPAGTGGYEQYF
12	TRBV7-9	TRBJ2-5	CASSFESETQYF
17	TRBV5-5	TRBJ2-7	CASSFGPPGQGLYEQYF
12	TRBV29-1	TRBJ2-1	CSVKSTGDEQFF
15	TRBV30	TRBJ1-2	CACSGTGSGSYGYTF
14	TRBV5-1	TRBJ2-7	CASSFVRSSYEQYF
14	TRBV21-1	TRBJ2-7	CASSKPRGVDEQYF
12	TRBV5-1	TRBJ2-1	CASSPSMNEQFF
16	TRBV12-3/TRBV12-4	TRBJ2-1	CASSSPTSGMYNEQFF
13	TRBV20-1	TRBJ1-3	CSATSRAGNTIYF
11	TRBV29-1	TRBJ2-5	CSVGDPETQYF
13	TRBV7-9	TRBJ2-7	CASSLQGTYEQYF
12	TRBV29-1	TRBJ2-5	CSAETGEETQYF
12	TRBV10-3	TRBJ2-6	CAIRSGANVLTF
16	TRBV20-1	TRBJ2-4	CSALRVGGRAKNIQYF
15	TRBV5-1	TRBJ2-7	CASSGTAGEISEQYF